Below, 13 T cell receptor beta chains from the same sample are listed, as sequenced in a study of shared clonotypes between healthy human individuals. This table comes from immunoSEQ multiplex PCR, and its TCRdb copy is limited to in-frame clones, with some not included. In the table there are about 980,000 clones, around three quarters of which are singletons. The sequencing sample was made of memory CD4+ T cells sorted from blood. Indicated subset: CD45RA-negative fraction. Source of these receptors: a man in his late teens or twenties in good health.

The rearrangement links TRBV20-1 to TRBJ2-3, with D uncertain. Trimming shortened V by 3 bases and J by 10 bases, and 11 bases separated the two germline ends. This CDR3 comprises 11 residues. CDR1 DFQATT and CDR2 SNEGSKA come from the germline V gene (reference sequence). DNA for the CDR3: TGCAGTGCTAGTCAGGTGTCGGCGCAGTATTTT. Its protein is CSASQVSAQYF.

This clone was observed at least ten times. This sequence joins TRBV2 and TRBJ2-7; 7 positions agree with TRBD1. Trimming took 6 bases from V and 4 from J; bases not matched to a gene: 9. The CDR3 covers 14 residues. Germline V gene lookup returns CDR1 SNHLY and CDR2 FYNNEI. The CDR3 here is CASRDKGALYEQYF. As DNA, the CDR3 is TGTGCCAGCAGGGACAAGGGGGCTTTGTACGAGCAGTACTTC.

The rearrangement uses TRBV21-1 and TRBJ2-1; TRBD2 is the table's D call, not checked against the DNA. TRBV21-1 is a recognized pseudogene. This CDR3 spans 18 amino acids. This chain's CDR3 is CASSNPMLKRLAYNEQFF. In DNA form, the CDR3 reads TGTGCCAGCAGCAACCCGATGCTAAAAAGACTGGCTTACAATGAGCAGTTCTTC.

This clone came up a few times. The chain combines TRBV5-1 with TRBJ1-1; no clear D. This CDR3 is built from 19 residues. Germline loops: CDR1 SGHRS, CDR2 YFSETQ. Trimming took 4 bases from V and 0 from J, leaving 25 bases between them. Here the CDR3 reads CASSPKDYEYSFMNTEAFF. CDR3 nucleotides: TGCGCCAGCAGCCCTAAAGATTACGAGTATAGTTTCATGAACACTGAAGCTTTCTTT.

The CDR3 reads CASSKGALGAEAFF. The CDR3, as DNA: TGTGCCAGTAGTAAGGGGGCCCTGGGGGCTGAAGCTTTCTTT. V usage is TRBV19 and J usage is TRBJ1-1; 7 bases align to TRBD1. The CDR3 is made up of 14 amino acids. Germline trimming cut 4 bases from V and 6 bases from J; bases unmatched to any gene: 8. Germline values: CDR1 LNHDA, CDR2 SQIVND (reference sequence).

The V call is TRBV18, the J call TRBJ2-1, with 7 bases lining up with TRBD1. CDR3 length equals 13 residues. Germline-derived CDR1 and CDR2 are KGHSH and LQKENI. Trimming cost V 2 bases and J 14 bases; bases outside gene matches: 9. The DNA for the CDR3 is TGTGCCAGCTCACCAAATGACAGGGACCGGAAGTTCTTC. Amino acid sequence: CASSPNDRDRKFF.

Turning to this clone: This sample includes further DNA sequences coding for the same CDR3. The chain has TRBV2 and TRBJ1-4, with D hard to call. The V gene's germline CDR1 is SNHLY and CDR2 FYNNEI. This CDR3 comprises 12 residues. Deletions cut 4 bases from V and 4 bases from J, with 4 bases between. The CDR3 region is CASSAGNEKLFF. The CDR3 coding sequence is TGTGCCAGCAGTGCCGGTAATGAAAAACTGTTTTTT.

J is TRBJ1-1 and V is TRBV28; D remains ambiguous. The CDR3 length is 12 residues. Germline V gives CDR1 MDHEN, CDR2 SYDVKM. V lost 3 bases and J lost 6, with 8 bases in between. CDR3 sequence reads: CASSLRASEAFF. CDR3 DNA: TGTGCCAGCAGTTTGAGGGCCTCTGAAGCTTTCTTT.

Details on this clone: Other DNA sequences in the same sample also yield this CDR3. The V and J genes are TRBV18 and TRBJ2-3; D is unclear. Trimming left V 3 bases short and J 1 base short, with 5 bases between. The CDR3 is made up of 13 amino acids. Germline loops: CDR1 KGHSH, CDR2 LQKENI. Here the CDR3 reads CASSPSRTDTQYF. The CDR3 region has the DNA TGTGCCAGCTCACCCTCTCGCACAGATACGCAGTATTTT.

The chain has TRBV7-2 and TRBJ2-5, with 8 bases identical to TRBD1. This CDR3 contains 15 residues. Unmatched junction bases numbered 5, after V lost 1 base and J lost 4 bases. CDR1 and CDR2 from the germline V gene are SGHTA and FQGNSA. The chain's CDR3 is CASSLGQGHGETQYF. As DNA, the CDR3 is TGTGCCAGCAGCTTAGGACAGGGGCATGGAGAGACCCAGTACTTC. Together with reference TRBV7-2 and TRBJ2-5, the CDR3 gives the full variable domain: GAGVSQSPSNKVTEKGKDVELRCDPISGHTALYWYRQSLGQGLEFLIYFQGNSAPDKSGLPSDRFSAERTGGSVSTLTIQRTQQEDSAVYLCASSLGQGHGETQYFGPGTRLLVL.

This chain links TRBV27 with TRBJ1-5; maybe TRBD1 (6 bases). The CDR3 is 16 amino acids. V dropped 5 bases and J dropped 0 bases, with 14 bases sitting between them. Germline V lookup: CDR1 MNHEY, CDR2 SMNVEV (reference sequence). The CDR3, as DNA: TGTGCCAGCAGTAAACAGGGCAGCGTTAGCAATCAGCCCCAGCATTTT. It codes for CASSKQGSVSNQPQHF.

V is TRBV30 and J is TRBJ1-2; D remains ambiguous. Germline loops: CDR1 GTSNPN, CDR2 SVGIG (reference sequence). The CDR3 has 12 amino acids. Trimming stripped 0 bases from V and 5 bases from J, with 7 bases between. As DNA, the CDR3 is TGTGCCTGGAGTGTACAGACGTATGGCTACACCTTC. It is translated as CAWSVQTYGYTF.

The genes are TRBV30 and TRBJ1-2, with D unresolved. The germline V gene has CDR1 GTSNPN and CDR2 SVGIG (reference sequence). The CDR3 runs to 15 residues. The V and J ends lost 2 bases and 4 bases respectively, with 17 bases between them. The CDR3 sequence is CAWSSLGSGVYGYTF. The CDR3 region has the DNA TGTGCCTGGAGTTCCCTCGGATCAGGAGTCTATGGCTACACCTTC.